Below, 30 T cell receptor beta chains from the same sample are listed, as sequenced in a study of T-cell memory formation after mild COVID-19. TCRdb reprocessed the 5' RACE reads with MiXCR, giving one entry per CDR3 protein. The sample carries some 97,000 distinct CDR3 sequences, over 8.5% recorded once. The sample consisted of PBMCs or a T cell subset sorted from them (not recorded which). The receptors shown here come from a man between 18 and 29 years old who had mild COVID-19 (a few samples of this study predate the infection). Cell type and time point are not known.

In its sample, this clonotype was seen a few times. The rearrangement links TRBV7-2 to TRBJ1-5, with TRBD1 as a possible D gene (5 bases). Per germline, CDR1 SGHTA and CDR2 FQGNSA. The CDR3 length is 12 residues. V was cut by 5 bases and J by 7 bases, with 9 bases left in between. This CDR3 reads CASSDGGQPQHF. The DNA of the CDR3 is TGTGCCAGCAGCGATGGGGGACAGCCCCAGCATTTT.

In its sample, this clonotype was seen a few times. V is TRBV7-9 and J is TRBJ1-1; a weak D match, TRBD1 (6 bases). V lost 5 bases, J lost 0 bases, and 13 bases lay in between. Germline lookup yields CDR1 SEHNR and CDR2 FQNEAQ (reference sequence). This CDR3 spans 15 amino acids. CDR3 sequence reads: CASSEDRNMNTEAFF. The DNA for the CDR3 is TGTGCCAGCAGCGAAGACAGGAACATGAACACTGAAGCTTTCTTT.

V and J are TRBV6-5 and TRBJ1-2; the D is unclear. Germline CDR1 and CDR2: MNHEY and SVGAGI. V was cut by 0 bases and J by 5 bases, with 10 bases left in between. The CDR3 covers 14 residues. The CDR3 nucleotides are TGTGCCAGCAGTTACTCGAAGTCCGGGTATGGCTACACCTTC. Protein sequence: CASSYSKSGYGYTF.

The CDR3 DNA reads TGTGCCAGCAGCCCCGGGGACCATAATGAAAAACTGTTTTTT. It codes for CASSPGDHNEKLFF. This rearrangement joins TRBV9 to TRBJ1-4, with D perhaps TRBD1 (5 bases). Germline lookup yields CDR1 SGDLS and CDR2 YYNGEE. This CDR3 has 14 amino acids. Between the trimmed V and J ends, which lost 4 bases and 4 bases, there was a span of 11 bases.

The genes are TRBV7-9 and TRBJ1-2; D gene uncertain. The germline CDR1 and CDR2 sequences are SEHNR and FQNEAQ (reference sequence). The CDR3 length is 14 residues. Trimming left V 5 bases short and J 8 bases short, with 18 bases between. CDR3 sequence (DNA): TGTGCCAGCAGCGTAGTAGGCCCAGCCAGCGGCTACACCTTC. The encoded protein is CASSVVGPASGYTF.

This clonotype was counted between two and nine times. This chain connects TRBV12-3 or TRBV12-4 to TRBJ2-7, with D perhaps matching TRBD2 (6 bases). Trimming pared 6 bases from V and 11 bases from J, leaving 20 bases between. This CDR3 has 13 residues. The CDR3 loop reads CASSPSDFTRKYF. Here the CDR3 DNA reads TGTGCCAGCAGCCCTAGCGACTTTACCAGAAAGTACTTC.

V usage is TRBV4-3 and J usage is TRBJ2-1, with D unresolved. Trimming removed 1 base at V and 10 bases at J, with 14 bases between. Germline assignment: CDR1 LGHNA and CDR2 YSLEER. This CDR3 spans 14 amino acids. The DNA of the CDR3 is TGCGCCAGCAGCCAAGGGGGTCCCCCCAGGGAGCAGTTCTTC. Translated: CASSQGGPPREQFF.

The V and J genes are TRBV5-1 and TRBJ2-7, with D possibly TRBD1 on 7 matching bases. Per the germline V gene, CDR1 is SGHRS and CDR2 is YFSETQ. Trimming shortened V by 0 bases and J by 7 bases, and 17 bases separated the two germline ends. This CDR3 is 15 amino acids long. This CDR3 is CASSLAWTPGGEQYF. CDR3 nucleotides: TGCGCCAGCAGCTTGGCTTGGACCCCAGGGGGGGAGCAGTACTTC.

This clonotype was found a few times. The chain has TRBV5-4 and TRBJ2-3, with D hard to call. CDR3 length: 13 amino acids. The V end lost 1 base, the J end lost 9 bases, and 12 bases lay between the germline ends. Germline-derived CDR1 and CDR2 are SGHNT and YYREEE (reference sequence). The CDR3 here is CASSLWGKKTQYF. The CDR3 nucleotides read TGTGCCAGCAGCTTGTGGGGAAAGAAAACGCAGTATTTT.

The V gene is TRBV7-3, the J gene TRBJ2-1, with 9 positions matching TRBD1. The CDR3 is 17 amino acids. Germline-derived CDR1 and CDR2 are SGHTA and FQGTGA. The trim removed 5 bases at V and 7 bases at J, leaving 15 bases unmatched. Here the CDR3 reads CASSPRDRAPLTNEQFF. DNA for the CDR3: TGTGCCAGCAGCCCAAGGGACAGGGCCCCCCTTACGAATGAGCAGTTCTTC.

A few counts support this clonotype. The V call is TRBV4-2, the J call TRBJ1-2; D perhaps matches TRBD1 (5 bases). The CDR3 has 15 amino acids. V was clipped by 0 bases and J by 0 bases, with 8 bases between them. The germline CDR1 and CDR2 sequences are LGHNA and YNFKEQ. The DNA for the CDR3 is TGTGCCAGCAGCCAAGAGGGAGGGGCTAACTATGGCTACACCTTC. This encodes CASSQEGGANYGYTF.

The V call is TRBV7-9, the J call TRBJ1-1; D ambiguous. Germline lookup yields CDR1 SEHNR and CDR2 FQNEAQ (reference sequence). V was cut by 4 bases and J by 3 bases, with 12 bases left in between. This CDR3 region has 14 residues. The CDR3 region is CASSSAEEDTEAFF. The CDR3 coding sequence is TGTGCCAGCAGCTCGGCCGAGGAGGACACTGAAGCTTTCTTT.

This clonotype was seen only a few times. The CDR3 DNA follows: TGTGCCAGCAGTGATGGAGCGGGACTTAGCACAGATACGCAGTATTTT. This gives the protein CASSDGAGLSTDTQYF. The rearrangement links TRBV2 to TRBJ2-3; 7 nucleotides align to TRBD2. The trim removed 3 bases at V and 0 bases at J, leaving 6 bases unmatched. This CDR3 has 16 residues. CDR1 and CDR2 (germline): SNHLY, FYNNEI.

This clonotype was detected many times. The chain recombines TRBV7-9 with TRBJ1-1; D call uncertain. This CDR3 contains 12 residues. Germline V gives CDR1 SEHNR, CDR2 FQNEAQ (reference sequence). Between the trimmed V and J ends, which lost 1 base and 3 bases, there was a span of 3 bases. The CDR3 region has the DNA TGTGCCAGCAGCTTAGATGACACTGAAGCTTTCTTT. Residues: CASSLDDTEAFF.

This sequence joins TRBV2 and TRBJ2-2; D gene uncertain. V was cut by 7 bases and J by 3 bases, with 9 bases left in between. The CDR3 extends over 13 amino acids. The germline V gene has CDR1 SNHLY and CDR2 FYNNEI. CDR3 amino acids: CASTDLDTGELFF. The CDR3 DNA is TGTGCCAGCACCGACTTAGACACCGGGGAGCTGTTTTTT.

This clonotype was counted a few times. The chain joins TRBV9 to TRBJ1-2; perhaps TRBD1 as D (6 bases). V lost 2 bases and J lost 4, with 21 bases in between. CDR3 size: 17 residues. Germline V CDR1 and CDR2: SGDLS, YYNGEE. CDR3 amino acids: CASSVDPTQGSVYGYTF. CDR3 in DNA: TGTGCCAGCAGCGTGGACCCAACTCAGGGGTCGGTCTATGGCTACACCTTC.

This rearrangement joins TRBV6-5 to TRBJ2-5, with 10 bases matching TRBD2. V lost 2 bases and J lost 1; bases outside the gene matches: 1. Germline V gene data show CDR1 as MNHEY and CDR2 as SVGAGI. The CDR3 is 15 residues long. The CDR3, as DNA: TGTGCCAGCAGTTACGCTAGCGGGGGCCAAGAGACCCAGTACTTC. Translating gives CASSYASGGQETQYF.

The chain uses TRBV20-1 and TRBJ2-2; TRBD2 is a possible D gene (5 bases). Trimming left V 5 bases short and J 3 bases short, with 16 bases between. Per the germline V gene, CDR1 is DFQATT and CDR2 is SNEGSKA (reference sequence). This CDR3 is built from 15 residues. CDR3 sequence: CSARISREDTGELFF. The CDR3 DNA follows: TGCAGTGCTCGAATCAGCCGGGAAGACACCGGGGAGCTGTTTTTT.

This clonotype was seen repeatedly, ten times or more. The chain links TRBV7-9 to TRBJ2-5, with 14 bases identical to TRBD2. Germline assignment: CDR1 SEHNR and CDR2 FQNEAQ (reference sequence). The trim removed 5 bases at V and 4 bases at J, leaving 9 bases unmatched. The CDR3 consists of 17 residues. As DNA, the CDR3 is TGTGCCAGCAGCCCCCGGACTAGCGGGGGGATCCGAGAGACCCAGTACTTC. Its translation: CASSPRTSGGIRETQYF.

This chain links TRBV7-3 with TRBJ2-5; TRBD2 matches 9 bases. The CDR3 sequence is 16 residues long. Germline V lookup: CDR1 SGHTA, CDR2 FQGTGA. V was pared by 0 bases and J by 5 bases, with 7 bases of the junction left unmatched. CDR3: CASSLTPAGGPETQYF. In DNA form, the CDR3 reads TGTGCCAGCAGCTTAACCCCCGCGGGGGGGCCGGAGACCCAGTACTTC.

This clonotype was found a few times. Here the CDR3 DNA reads TGTGCCAGCAGCTTACGGGTTTCCTACGAGCAGTACGTC. Protein sequence: CASSLRVSYEQYV. This chain joins TRBV7-8 and TRBJ2-7, with D uncertain. The CDR3 runs to 13 residues. V lost 2 bases to trimming and J lost 1 base, with 6 bases between them. Looked up from germline, CDR1 is SGHVS and CDR2 is FQNEAQ.

The chain joins TRBV5-5 to TRBJ1-2, with TRBD1 identical over 7 bases. Germline trimming cut 4 bases from V and 3 bases from J; bases unmatched to any gene: 21. Germline V gives CDR1 SGHKS, CDR2 YYEKEE (reference sequence). CDR3 length equals 19 residues. The CDR3 here is CASSPEVGQGGRGDYGYTF. The CDR3 coding sequence is TGTGCCAGCAGCCCGGAGGTCGGCCAGGGGGGTCGAGGAGACTATGGCTACACCTTC.

The chain employs TRBV7-9 and TRBJ2-1; tentatively, D is TRBD2 (5 bases). The CDR3 contains 12 residues. V lost 3 bases, J lost 8 bases, and 8 bases lay in between. Germline CDR1 is SEHNR and CDR2 is FQNEAQ (reference sequence). The CDR3 loop reads CASSFGIDEQFF. Written as DNA, the CDR3 is TGTGCCAGCAGCTTCGGGATAGATGAGCAGTTCTTC.

This chain joins TRBV7-2 and TRBJ2-1, with 9 bases identical to TRBD1. Germline CDR1 is SGHTA and CDR2 is FQGNSA. J was trimmed by 4 bases and V by 5 bases; bases with no gene match: 12. The CDR3 runs 17 residues. DNA for the CDR3: TGTGCCAGCAGCCCCCCTCCGGGACAGGGACGATACAATGAGCAGTTCTTC. The encoded protein is CASSPPPGQGRYNEQFF.

The table lists this clonotype with a few counts. The chain couples TRBV2 to TRBJ2-1; possible D gene TRBD1, 6 bases. Between the trimmed V and J ends, which lost 4 bases and 5 bases, there was a span of 12 bases. This CDR3 is built from 14 residues. The germline V gene has CDR1 SNHLY and CDR2 FYNNEI. CDR3 sequence reads: CASSVWGRNNEQFF. Here the CDR3 DNA reads TGTGCCAGCAGTGTATGGGGGCGAAACAATGAGCAGTTCTTC.

V gene TRBV29-1 combines with J gene TRBJ1-2, with TRBD1 matching over 7 bases. The V segment lost 2 bases and the J segment 3 bases; nucleotides outside the gene matches: 6. The CDR3 covers 14 residues. In germline, CDR1 is SQVTM, CDR2 ANQGSEA. DNA of the CDR3: TGCAGCGTTGAAAATGGGACAGCCGACTATGGCTACACCTTC. Its translation: CSVENGTADYGYTF.

This clonotype was seen a few times. The CDR3 coding sequence is TGTGCCAGCAGTTACTCTCCGACTGAAGCTTTCTTT. The encoded protein is CASSYSPTEAFF. The V and J genes are TRBV6-5 and TRBJ1-1; unclear D gene. CDR3 size: 12 residues. Trimming removed 0 bases from V and 5 bases from J, with 4 bases in between. Germline V gene data show CDR1 as MNHEY and CDR2 as SVGAGI.

This clonotype has ten or more counts. This sequence joins TRBV6-2 or TRBV6-3 and TRBJ2-7, with D unclear. Germline CDR1 and CDR2: MNHEY and SVGEGT. The CDR3 has 12 residues. Trimming left V 6 bases short and J 0 bases short, with 6 bases between. For the CDR3, the DNA is TGTGCCAGCAGCGGTGGCTCCTACGAGCAGTACTTC. It is translated as CASSGGSYEQYF.

The CDR3: CSVATTGDEQYF. CDR3 coding DNA: TGCAGCGTTGCAACGACAGGGGACGAGCAGTACTTC. The J gene is TRBJ2-7, the V gene TRBV29-1, with 8 bases identical to TRBD1. Trimming cost V 4 bases and J 5 bases; bases outside gene matches: 4. The CDR3 contains 12 residues. CDR1 is SQVTM and CDR2 is ANQGSEA in the germline V gene.

Here the CDR3 DNA reads TGTGCCACAGGGCGGGGGAACACTGAAGCTTTCTTT. Its protein is CATGRGNTEAFF. The chain couples TRBV7-9 to TRBJ1-1; tentatively, D is TRBD1 (5 bases). V lost 10 bases and J lost 1, with 10 bases in between. The CDR3 runs to 12 residues. The germline V gene has CDR1 SEHNR and CDR2 FQNEAQ (reference sequence).